These T cell receptor beta chains were read from a single sample in a study of vaccination and CD4 T cells after COVID-19. For these receptors, no antigen is known. TCRdb analysed the PCR reads with MiXCR anew, one entry per CDR3 protein. The repertoire holds some 8,900 distinct CDR3 sequences, about 41% seen once, with around 9.9% in the top ten. What was sequenced was CD4+ T cells from blood, cultured in vitro. These receptors originate from a human donor in good health. Each CDR3 is given without its conserved first and last residue.

TRBV27	TRBJ2-1	ASSWTAGNEQF
TRBV28	TRBJ2-7	ASSSSYEQY
TRBV29-1	TRBJ1-1	SVVRDNHYTEAF
TRBV5-1	TRBJ2-3	ASSSWADTQY
TRBV7-2	TRBJ2-1	ASSLASAGGGSEQF
TRBV19	TRBJ2-5	ASSLGDKSGTQY
TRBV7-2	TRBJ2-1	ASSKAAGLAAYNEQF
TRBV6-4	TRBJ1-2	ASSQQGDYGYT
TRBV6-1	TRBJ2-5	ASGPPTGGAFETQY
TRBV27	TRBJ2-3	ASATSGGPWGVRTDTQY
TRBV27	TRBJ2-3	ASSPYNPGVSTDTQY
TRBV12-3/TRBV12-4	TRBJ2-1	ASSFGGSSYNEQF
TRBV10-1	TRBJ2-3	ASSESKGGSYYTQY
TRBV2	TRBJ1-5	ASRATGPLQPQH
TRBV7-2	TRBJ2-7	ASSYPGLGSWEQY
TRBV18	TRBJ2-2	ASSSGLAVNTGELF
TRBV10-2	TRBJ2-4	ASSVWGRENIQY
TRBV6-2/TRBV6-3	TRBJ2-1	ASSHDLAGGRNEQF
TRBV7-9	TRBJ2-6	ASTPAGGPGANVLT
TRBV1	TRBJ2-7	TSSLVGDRAYEQY